These T cell receptor beta chains were read from a single sample in a study of memory CD4+ T cells and cytomegalovirus serostatus. Data came from immunoSEQ multiplex PCR; TCRdb stores just in-frame clones and leaves some out. The sample holds about 50,000 clones, approximately 83% seen once. The sequencing sample was made of memory CD4+ T cells from blood. Receptors were obtained from an adult in good health and CMV-seronegative. Each CDR3 is given with its conserved first and last residue. A D gene is named only where the DNA matches it firmly. Rows give clone size only sometimes, using once, few, many, or a class for an expanded clone.

D gene: TRBD1
clone size: few
J gene: TRBJ1-2
V gene: TRBV28
CDR3 DNA: TGTGCCAGCAGTTCCTTCCGATACGACAGGGCTGGCGGCTACACCTTC
CDR3 protein: CASSSFRYDRAGGYTF

D gene: TRBD1
clone size: .
J gene: TRBJ1-1
V gene: TRBV7-2
CDR3 DNA: TGTGCCAGCAGCTTAGTAGTCAGCGGGACAGTTGGGAAGACTGAAGCTTTCTTT
CDR3 protein: CASSLVVSGTVGKTEAFF

D gene: TRBD2
clone size: .
J gene: TRBJ2-5
V gene: TRBV7-7
CDR3 DNA: TGTGCTAGCAGCGTTAGCGGGTTCCAGAAGGAAGAGACCCAGTACTTC
CDR3 protein: CASSVSGFQKEETQYF

D gene: .
clone size: .
J gene: TRBJ2-7
V gene: TRBV7-7
CDR3 DNA: TGTGCCAGCAGCGATGGTTGGAACGAGCAGTACTTC
CDR3 protein: CASSDGWNEQYF

D gene: .
clone size: .
J gene: TRBJ1-2
V gene: TRBV30
CDR3 DNA: TGTGCCTGGAGTCGTATCGGGTCGTATGGCTACACCTTC
CDR3 protein: CAWSRIGSYGYTF

D gene: .
clone size: few
J gene: TRBJ1-1
V gene: TRBV27
CDR3 DNA: TGTGCCAGCAGTCCCAGGATATGGGGCACTGAAGCTTTCTTT
CDR3 protein: CASSPRIWGTEAFF

D gene: TRBD1
clone size: .
J gene: TRBJ2-7
V gene: TRBV28
CDR3 DNA: TGTGCCAGCAGTTCCTTCGGTAGGACAGGGCGGGAGCAGTACTTC
CDR3 protein: CASSSFGRTGREQYF

D gene: .
clone size: .
J gene: TRBJ1-1
V gene: TRBV7-8
CDR3 DNA: TGTGCCAGCAGTTTAAGGTCGGGGGTGGTTGAAGCTTTCTTT
CDR3 protein: CASSLRSGVVEAFF

D gene: .
clone size: .
J gene: TRBJ1-2
V gene: TRBV19
CDR3 DNA: TGTGCCAGTAGTATAACTCGCGCAGGGGAGAAGGGCTACACCTTC
CDR3 protein: CASSITRAGEKGYTF

D gene: .
clone size: .
J gene: TRBJ1-1
V gene: TRBV6-1
CDR3 DNA: TGTGCCAGCAGTTTCGACAGGTGGAACACTGAAGCTTTCTTT
CDR3 protein: CASSFDRWNTEAFF

D gene: TRBD2
clone size: .
J gene: TRBJ2-1
V gene: TRBV30
CDR3 DNA: TGTGCCTGGAGGTTACTAGCGGGGGGATCGGGTGAGCAGTTCTTC
CDR3 protein: CAWRLLAGGSGEQFF

D gene: .
clone size: .
J gene: TRBJ2-7
V gene: TRBV5-1
CDR3 DNA: TGCGCCAGCAGCCAGGACAGTAACTCCTACGAGCAGTACTTC
CDR3 protein: CASSQDSNSYEQYF

D gene: .
clone size: .
J gene: TRBJ2-3
V gene: TRBV12-5
CDR3 DNA: TGTGCTAGTGGTTTGCGAGGGCAGGGCGATACGCAGTATTTT
CDR3 protein: CASGLRGQGDTQYF

D gene: TRBD1
clone size: .
J gene: TRBJ2-7
V gene: TRBV7-2
CDR3 DNA: TGTGCCAGCAGCTGGACAGGGAATGGCGAGCAGTACTTC
CDR3 protein: CASSWTGNGEQYF

D gene: TRBD1
clone size: .
J gene: TRBJ1-1
V gene: TRBV6-4
CDR3 DNA: TGTGCCAGCAGCGTAACAGGGGGTAGCACTGAAGCTTTCTTT
CDR3 protein: CASSVTGGSTEAFF